Below, 25 T cell receptor beta chains from the same sample are listed, as sequenced in a study of blood T cell repertoires in COVID-19. Some clones are missing from TCRdb's copy, which holds only in-frame ones; the method was immunoSEQ multiplex PCR. The sample carries approximately 41,000 clones, approximately 82% recorded once. The material sequenced was peripheral blood. The receptors come from a woman aged 80 or over with acute or convalescent COVID-19.

V is TRBV7-3 and J is TRBJ2-1; no firm D call. CDR3 length equals 15 residues. The V gene's germline CDR1 is SGHTA and CDR2 FQGTGA. With 2 bases removed from V and 4 bases from J, the gap between germline ends came to 12 bases. CDR3 DNA sequence: TGTGCCAGCAGCTTATCCTACGGGTCATACAATGAGCAGTTCTTC. Residues: CASSLSYGSYNEQFF.

This chain joins TRBV28 and TRBJ2-1; 11 nucleotides line up with TRBD2. This CDR3 spans 15 amino acids. The V gene end was trimmed by 6 bases and the J gene end by 4 bases; junction bases not matched to a gene: 5. Germline CDR1 is MDHEN and CDR2 is SYDVKM. The CDR3: CASRPTSGEYNEQFF. The CDR3 coding sequence is TGTGCCAGCAGACCGACTAGCGGGGAATACAATGAGCAGTTCTTC.

J is TRBJ1-5 and V is TRBV3-1 (or the pseudogene TRBV3-2); 7 nucleotides agree with TRBD1. This CDR3 spans 14 amino acids. Per germline, CDR1 LGHDT and CDR2 YNNKEL (reference sequence). V was pared by 3 bases and J by 5 bases, with 4 bases of the junction left unmatched. In DNA, the CDR3 is TGTGCCAGCAGCCATAGGCAGGGGGATCAGCCCCAGCATTTT. Translation: CASSHRQGDQPQHF.

The CDR3 bases are TGTGCCAGCAGTTACTCTCGGGGTAGAGACCCCGGCCACGAGCAGTACTTC. Its translation is CASSYSRGRDPGHEQYF. The chain links TRBV6-2 or TRBV6-3 to TRBJ2-7; tentative D call: TRBD2 (5 bases). CDR1 and CDR2 (germline): MNHEY, SVGEGT. The CDR3 length is 17 residues. Trimming took 0 bases from V and 5 from J, leaving 20 bases between them.

This CDR3 reads CASSLSVDRSSGNTIYF. CDR3 sequence (DNA): TGTGCCAGCAGCTTGTCGGTCGACAGGAGCTCTGGAAACACCATATATTTT. V gene TRBV5-5 combines with J gene TRBJ1-3, with D possibly TRBD1 on 6 matching bases. CDR3 length equals 17 residues. CDR1 is SGHKS, CDR2 YYEKEE, per germline (reference sequence). Trimming removed 1 base at V and 0 bases at J, with 14 bases between.

The chain uses TRBV30 and TRBJ1-4, with a tentative D call TRBD1 (5 bases). The ends were cut back, 5 bases at V and 4 bases at J, with 11 bases in the middle. The CDR3 runs to 13 residues. Germline CDR1 reads GTSNPN; CDR2 reads SVGIG (reference sequence). This CDR3 is CAWGAGDNEKLFF. The CDR3 bases are TGTGCCTGGGGGGCGGGGGATAATGAAAAACTGTTTTTT. The entire variable domain, with the rest obtained from reference TRBV30 and TRBJ1-4, is as follows: SQTIHQWPATLVQPVGSPLSLECTVEGTSNPNLYWYRQAAGRGLQLLFYSVGIGQISSEVPQNLSASRPQDRQFILSSKKLLLSDSGFYLCAWGAGDNEKLFFGSGTQLSVL.

V gene TRBV28 combines with J gene TRBJ2-6; a possible D gene is TRBD1 (6 bases). Trimming removed 6 bases from V and 1 base from J, with 7 bases in between. Germline values: CDR1 MDHEN, CDR2 SYDVKM. This CDR3 contains 14 residues. The CDR3 here is CASRTGSGANVLTF. For the CDR3, the DNA is TGTGCCAGCAGAACAGGGTCTGGGGCCAACGTCCTGACTTTC.

The chain employs TRBV19 and TRBJ1-3; 7 bases fit TRBD1. The J segment lost 2 bases and the V segment lost 6 bases, leaving 7 bases of the junction unmatched. The CDR3 length is 15 residues. Germline CDR1 reads LNHDA; CDR2 reads SQIVND (reference sequence). DNA for the CDR3: TGTGCCAGTAGGACCCTCGACAGGGCTGGAAACACCATATATTTT. Its translation: CASRTLDRAGNTIYF. Together with reference TRBV19 and TRBJ1-3, the CDR3 gives the full variable domain: DGGITQSPKYLFRKEGQNVTLSCEQNLNHDAMYWYRQDPGQGLRLIYYSQIVNDFQKGDIAEGYSVSREKKESFPLTVTSAQKNPTAFYLCASRTLDRAGNTIYFGEGSWLTVV.

The V call is TRBV5-1, the J call TRBJ1-6; unclear D gene. This CDR3 contains 17 residues. The germline CDR1 and CDR2 sequences are SGHRS and YFSETQ. V lost 0 bases to trimming and J lost 0 bases, with 10 bases between them. This CDR3 reads CASSLGRGPSYNSPLHF. The DNA for the CDR3 is TGCGCCAGCAGCTTGGGGCGAGGGCCCTCCTATAATTCACCCCTCCACTTT.

The rearrangement joins TRBV30 to TRBJ1-5; D gene ambiguous. The V and J ends lost 3 bases and 5 bases respectively, with 2 bases between them. The germline gives CDR1 GTSNPN, CDR2 SVGIG (reference sequence). The CDR3 runs to 10 residues. The CDR3 loop is CAWSDQPQHF. DNA for the CDR3: TGTGCCTGGAGCGATCAGCCCCAGCATTTT.

The gene calls are TRBV5-4 and TRBJ1-3; 7 bases align to TRBD1. V shed 5 bases, J shed 4 bases, and the junction held 6 bases outside the gene matches. CDR1 is SGHNT and CDR2 is YYREEE in the germline V gene (reference sequence). CDR3 length equals 14 residues. CDR3 loop: CASSRQGRGNTIYF. In DNA form, the CDR3 reads TGTGCCAGCAGTCGACAGGGACGCGGAAACACCATATATTTT.

The rearrangement joins TRBV2 to TRBJ1-2; 8 nucleotides line up with TRBD1. Germline V gives CDR1 SNHLY, CDR2 FYNNEI. The junction had 3 bases not matched to a gene; V was cut back by 8 bases and J by 1 base. This CDR3 has 13 amino acids. The CDR3 DNA follows: TGTGCCAGCGGACAGGGAGGTAACTATGGCTACACCTTC. Translated: CASGQGGNYGYTF.

This chain uses TRBV6-5 with TRBJ1-2, with 10 bases that match TRBD1. Per the germline V gene, CDR1 is MNHEY and CDR2 is SVGAGI. The CDR3 length is 14 residues. Losses at the gene ends were 2 bases for V and 7 bases for J; bases not matched to a gene: 4. CDR3 in DNA: TGTGCCAGCAGTTACATGGGACAGGGGATTGGCTACACCTTC. It specifies CASSYMGQGIGYTF.

The CDR3: CASSPLGRGNEKLFF. For the CDR3, the DNA is TGCGCCAGCAGCCCACTAGGGCGTGGTAATGAAAAACTGTTTTTT. V gene TRBV5-1 combines with J gene TRBJ1-4; D not resolved. Germline loops: CDR1 SGHRS, CDR2 YFSETQ. The CDR3 extends over 15 amino acids. Trimming removed 4 bases from V and 4 bases from J, with 14 bases in between.

V is TRBV3-1 (or the pseudogene TRBV3-2) and J is TRBJ1-2; TRBD1 agrees at 7 bases. The trim removed 2 bases at V and 8 bases at J, leaving 14 bases unmatched. The CDR3 covers 16 residues. Per the germline V gene, CDR1 is LGHDT and CDR2 is YNNKEL (reference sequence). CDR3 nucleotide sequence: TGTGCCAGCAGCCAACACCCGGGGGGGGACAGCGGAGGCTACACCTTC. It specifies CASSQHPGGDSGGYTF.

The genes are TRBV2 and TRBJ1-1, with TRBD1 matching 11 bases. CDR3 length equals 20 residues. Per the germline V gene, CDR1 is SNHLY and CDR2 is FYNNEI. V lost 8 bases to trimming and J lost 0 bases; unmatched junction nucleotides: 20. The CDR3 protein is CASAEPGQGVSPKMNTEAFF. The CDR3 bases are TGTGCCAGCGCTGAACCGGGACAGGGGGTGTCTCCTAAAATGAACACTGAAGCTTTCTTT.

V is TRBV27 and J is TRBJ1-6, with D unclear. The germline gives CDR1 MNHEY, CDR2 SMNVEV (reference sequence). This CDR3 is built from 14 residues. The V and J ends lost 4 bases and 7 bases respectively, with 11 bases between them. The CDR3 sequence: CASSSRERNSPLHF. The CDR3 DNA sequence: TGTGCCAGCAGTTCTCGGGAGAGGAATTCACCCCTCCACTTT.

This chain connects TRBV3-1 (or the pseudogene TRBV3-2) to TRBJ2-1; D call uncertain. This CDR3 spans 18 amino acids. CDR1 and CDR2 (germline): LGHDT, YNNKEL (reference sequence). V was clipped by 0 bases and J by 0 bases, with 15 bases between them. CDR3 amino acids: CASSQEPPAASSYNEQFF. As DNA, the CDR3 is TGTGCCAGCAGCCAAGAACCTCCGGCGGCTAGCTCCTACAATGAGCAGTTCTTC.

The chain carries TRBV6-5 and TRBJ1-3, with a tentative D call TRBD1 (5 bases). Trimming shortened V by 8 bases and J by 0 bases, and 11 bases separated the two germline ends. The V gene's germline CDR1 is MNHEY and CDR2 SVGAGI. The CDR3 has 14 residues. The CDR3 nucleotides read TGTGCCAGCCCTGACAGTCACTCTGGAAACACCATATATTTT. It translates to CASPDSHSGNTIYF.

This rearrangement joins TRBV9 to TRBJ1-1; TRBD1 might be the D (5 bases). This CDR3 has 15 amino acids. CDR1 is SGDLS and CDR2 is YYNGEE in the germline V gene. Trimming cost V 4 bases and J 1 base, with 14 bases left between them. This chain's CDR3 is CASSPRGTSNTEAFF. The CDR3 region has the DNA TGTGCCAGCAGCCCGCGGGGCACATCGAACACTGAAGCTTTCTTT.

This clone was seen a single time. The chain links TRBV7-9 to TRBJ1-2, with D unclear. The germline V and J ends were trimmed by 5 bases and 8 bases, with 15 bases remaining between them. The CDR3 consists of 13 residues. Germline CDR1 SEHNR, CDR2 FQNEAQ (reference sequence). The CDR3 DNA reads TGTGCCAGCAGCCACGACCGGGTTATGGGCTACACCTTC. This sequence encodes CASSHDRVMGYTF. Complete variable domain (other parts from reference TRBV7-9 and TRBJ1-2): DTGVSQNPRHKITKRGQNVTFRCDPISEHNRLYWYRQTLGQGPEFLTYFQNEAQLEKSRLLSDRFSAERPKGSFSTLEIQRTEQGDSAMYLCASSHDRVMGYTFGSGTRLTVV.

V gene TRBV7-8 combines with J gene TRBJ2-7, with D hard to call. The V end lost 1 base, the J end lost 0 bases, and 7 bases lay between the germline ends. This CDR3 region has 14 residues. Germline V gene sequence: CDR1 SGHVS, CDR2 FQNEAQ. The CDR3 loop reads CASSLDMSSYEQYF. The CDR3 DNA follows: TGTGCCAGCAGCTTAGATATGAGCTCCTACGAGCAGTACTTC.

CDR3 in amino acids: CASSLTSGGGASEQFF. CDR3 bases: TGTGCCAGCAGCTTAACTAGCGGCGGGGGGGCCAGTGAGCAGTTCTTC. This chain uses TRBV11-1 with TRBJ2-1; 9 positions match TRBD2. The CDR3 spans 16 residues. Germline V gene lookup returns CDR1 SGHAT and CDR2 FQDESV (reference sequence). The ends lost 2 bases at V and 9 bases at J; junction bases unmatched: 11.

This chain links TRBV5-8 with TRBJ1-4; D is possibly TRBD1 (5 bases). Germline V gene data show CDR1 as SGHTS and CDR2 as YDEGEE. The V end was cut by 0 bases, the J end by 7 bases, with 22 bases between. The CDR3 is made up of 18 amino acids. The chain's CDR3 is CASSLGEDAQGWGEKLFF. In DNA, the CDR3 is TGTGCCAGCAGCTTGGGGGAGGACGCTCAGGGATGGGGTGAAAAACTGTTTTTT.

The V call is TRBV6-5, the J call TRBJ2-7; D not resolved. This CDR3 comprises 13 residues. The V and J ends lost 4 bases and 5 bases respectively, with 12 bases between them. The germline V gene encodes CDR1 MNHEY and CDR2 SVGAGI. The CDR3 region has the DNA TGTGCCAGCAGTTCAACCAGGTGGGACGAGCAGTACTTC. It yields the protein CASSSTRWDEQYF.